The clone carrying this TCR beta chain was found many times. This entry is derived from a study of CD8+CD57+ T cells in acquired aplastic anemia. Genomic DNA acted as the template from which TCR beta VDJ combination and CDR3 sequence profiling were carried out. MiXCR, applied by TCRdb to the reads, yields one record per CDR3 protein. Of 300,000 or so distinct CDR3 sequences listed, approximately 55% are singletons. V lost 4 bases, J lost 5 bases, and 12 bases lay in between. The CDR3 length is 13 residues. Per the germline V gene, CDR1 is SGHRS and CDR2 is YFSETQ. The chain uses TRBV5-1 and TRBJ1-1; D is unclear. Input material: sorted CD4+, CD8+, or CD8+CD57+ T cells (not recorded which) from PBMCs. The receptor was isolated from a human donor with severe aplastic anemia or a healthy control (not recorded which). Written as DNA, the CDR3 is TGCGCCAGCAGCATAGAAGTGGGGACTGAAGCTTTCTTT. It is translated as CASSIEVGTEAFF. The full variable domain, its missing parts supplied by reference TRBV5-1 and TRBJ1-1, is KAGVTQTPRYLIKTRGQQVTLSCSPISGHRSVSWYQQTPGQGLQFLFEYFSETQRNKGNFPGRFSGRQFSNSRSEMNVSTLELGDSALYLCASSIEVGTEAFFGQGTRLTVV.